The clone carrying this T cell receptor (beta chain) was observed a single time. The CDR3 is 14 amino acids. Germline V gene lookup returns CDR1 MNHNS and CDR2 SASEGT. V lost 1 base, J lost 9 bases, and 10 bases lay in between. In the original workflow: Reference gene primer amplification gave estimated nucleated cell counts. The repertoire was sequenced with immunoSEQ multiplex PCR; TCRdb's copy has only in-frame clones and lacks some. That table is the source of V, J and clone size, and D and trimming were worked out from the DNA. Among roughly 130,000 clones listed, 84% were seen once. The data were obtained in a study of blood T cell repertoires in COVID-19. The overall study: Sample material is recorded as cDNA or gDNA derived from T cells, B-cell-depleted T cells, or PBMCs.

Sequencing input: PBMCs or T cells enriched from blood (not recorded which). The chain uses TRBV6-1 and TRBJ1-6, with TRBD1 as a possible D gene (5 bases). The sequence derives from a woman between 50 and 59 years old with acute COVID-19. CDR3 residues: CASSEGGEGSPLHF. The DNA of the CDR3 is TGTGCCAGCAGTGAAGGGGGGGAGGGTTCACCCCTCCACTTT.